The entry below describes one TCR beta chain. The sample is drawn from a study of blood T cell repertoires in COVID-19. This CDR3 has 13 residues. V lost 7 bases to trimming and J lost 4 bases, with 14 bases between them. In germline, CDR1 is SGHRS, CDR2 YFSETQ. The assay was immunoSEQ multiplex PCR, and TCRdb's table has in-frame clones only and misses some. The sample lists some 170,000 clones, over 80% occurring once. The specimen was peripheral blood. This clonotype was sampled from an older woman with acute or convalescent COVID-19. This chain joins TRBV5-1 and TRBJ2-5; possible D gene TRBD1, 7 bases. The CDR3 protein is CASRPRGAETQYF. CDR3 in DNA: TGCGCCAGCCGCCCCAGGGGGGCAGAGACCCAGTACTTC.